This is a list of T cell receptor beta chains from one sample in a study of regulatory T cells in long-lasting Graves disease. MiXCR was run by TCRdb on the multiplex PCR reads, yielding one entry per CDR3 protein. The sample carries hundreds of thousands of distinct CDR3 sequences, 13% recorded once. The same sample was also used in a study of T cells in Graves' hyperthyroidism and ophthalmopathy.

The input for sequencing was peripheral blood mononuclear cells (PBMCs), taken at new diagnosis, from a patient treated with antithyroid drugs. The receptors here all came from a man aged 25 to 40 with Graves disease. The CDR3 runs from the conserved cysteine through the conserved F or W. A D gene is named only where the DNA matches it firmly. Some rows mark clone size as missing; the rest say once, few, many or name a class of expanded clone.

d_gene: .; v_gene: TRBV19; j_gene: TRBJ1-2; abundance: many; CDR3nt: TGTGCCAGTAACCTCAACCGATACTATGGCTACACCTTC; CDR3aa: CASNLNRYYGYTF
d_gene: .; v_gene: TRBV27; j_gene: TRBJ2-5; abundance: .; CDR3nt: TGTGCCAGCAGTTCTGGGTGGGGAGAGACCCAGCACTTC; CDR3aa: CASSSGWGETQHF
d_gene: .; v_gene: TRBV30; j_gene: TRBJ2-5; abundance: few; CDR3nt: TGTGCCTGGGGGGTGGGCGAGACCCAGTACTTC; CDR3aa: CAWGVGETQYF
d_gene: .; v_gene: TRBV30; j_gene: TRBJ2-1; abundance: .; CDR3nt: TGTGCCTGGAGCAAGAGGGAACTACTGGGGGGTTACAATGAGCAGTTCTTC; CDR3aa: CAWSKRELLGGYNEQFF
d_gene: .; v_gene: TRBV6-1; j_gene: TRBJ1-3; abundance: .; CDR3nt: TGTGCCAGCAGTGAATCGGCAGACTCTGGAAACACCATATATTTT; CDR3aa: CASSESADSGNTIYF
d_gene: .; v_gene: TRBV7-9; j_gene: TRBJ1-1; abundance: .; CDR3nt: TGTGCCAGCAGCTCCGCCCGAGGTGGGGGAAACACTGAAGCTTTCTTT; CDR3aa: CASSSARGGGNTEAFF
d_gene: TRBD1; v_gene: TRBV29-1; j_gene: TRBJ2-7; abundance: .; CDR3nt: TGCAGCGCCAGGACAGGTCTCGACTACGAGCAGTACTTC; CDR3aa: CSARTGLDYEQYF
d_gene: .; v_gene: TRBV10-2; j_gene: TRBJ2-7; abundance: few; CDR3nt: TGCGCCAGCAGTCAATACGGAGATGTTCGTTACGAGCAGTACTTC; CDR3aa: CASSQYGDVRYEQYF
d_gene: .; v_gene: TRBV11-2; j_gene: TRBJ2-7; abundance: few; CDR3nt: TGTGCCAGCAGCGCCGAGGCAGGGTCCCCCTACGAGCAGTACTTC; CDR3aa: CASSAEAGSPYEQYF
d_gene: TRBD1; v_gene: TRBV29-1; j_gene: TRBJ2-2; abundance: .; CDR3nt: TGCAGCGTTGAGGGACAGGGAGACACCGGGGAGCTGTTTTTT; CDR3aa: CSVEGQGDTGELFF
d_gene: .; v_gene: TRBV20-1; j_gene: TRBJ1-1; abundance: many; CDR3nt: TGCAGTGCCAGGGACGGTGACACTGAAGCTTTCTTT; CDR3aa: CSARDGDTEAFF
d_gene: .; v_gene: TRBV12-3/TRBV12-4; j_gene: TRBJ1-2; abundance: many; CDR3nt: TGTGCCAGCAGTCCCACCCAGGGAGACGGCTACACCTTC; CDR3aa: CASSPTQGDGYTF
d_gene: .; v_gene: TRBV28; j_gene: TRBJ1-2; abundance: many; CDR3nt: TGTGCCAGCAGTTTAATCATATTTAACTATGGCTACACCTTC; CDR3aa: CASSLIIFNYGYTF
d_gene: .; v_gene: TRBV5-6; j_gene: TRBJ1-1; abundance: many; CDR3nt: TGTGCCAGCAGTTTAGGGCCTGAAGCTTTCTTT; CDR3aa: CASSLGPEAFF
d_gene: TRBD2; v_gene: TRBV7-2; j_gene: TRBJ2-1; abundance: few; CDR3nt: TGTGCCAGCAGCTTGACCGGGACTAGCGGGAGTATGGGTGAGCAGTTCTTC; CDR3aa: CASSLTGTSGSMGEQFF
d_gene: .; v_gene: TRBV19; j_gene: TRBJ1-6; abundance: few; CDR3nt: TGTGCCAGCAGTGCCTCGACAGGAAATAATTCACCCCTCCACTTT; CDR3aa: CASSASTGNNSPLHF
d_gene: TRBD1; v_gene: TRBV5-1; j_gene: TRBJ2-1; abundance: .; CDR3nt: TGCGCCAGCAGCTTGGTCCTCCGGGACAGCTACAATGAGCAGTTCTTC; CDR3aa: CASSLVLRDSYNEQFF
d_gene: TRBD2; v_gene: TRBV5-1; j_gene: TRBJ2-1; abundance: many; CDR3nt: TGCGCCAGCAGCGCGGGACTAGCGGGTTCCAATGAGCAGTTCTTC; CDR3aa: CASSAGLAGSNEQFF
d_gene: .; v_gene: TRBV30; j_gene: TRBJ1-2; abundance: .; CDR3nt: TGTGCCTGGGAATCCGAGGGGAAGTATGGCTACACCTTC; CDR3aa: CAWESEGKYGYTF
d_gene: .; v_gene: TRBV24-1; j_gene: TRBJ2-1; abundance: many; CDR3nt: TGTGCCACCAGTGATTTTTTAGGGACCAATGAGCAGTTCTTC; CDR3aa: CATSDFLGTNEQFF
d_gene: .; v_gene: TRBV7-6; j_gene: TRBJ2-7; abundance: .; CDR3nt: TGTGCCAGCAGTGTTCCTACGGGGGAGCAGTACTTC; CDR3aa: CASSVPTGEQYF
d_gene: .; v_gene: TRBV25-1; j_gene: TRBJ2-7; abundance: many; CDR3nt: TGTGCCAGCAGACCCACCGAGGGCGGAAACAGCGAGCAGTACTTC; CDR3aa: CASRPTEGGNSEQYF